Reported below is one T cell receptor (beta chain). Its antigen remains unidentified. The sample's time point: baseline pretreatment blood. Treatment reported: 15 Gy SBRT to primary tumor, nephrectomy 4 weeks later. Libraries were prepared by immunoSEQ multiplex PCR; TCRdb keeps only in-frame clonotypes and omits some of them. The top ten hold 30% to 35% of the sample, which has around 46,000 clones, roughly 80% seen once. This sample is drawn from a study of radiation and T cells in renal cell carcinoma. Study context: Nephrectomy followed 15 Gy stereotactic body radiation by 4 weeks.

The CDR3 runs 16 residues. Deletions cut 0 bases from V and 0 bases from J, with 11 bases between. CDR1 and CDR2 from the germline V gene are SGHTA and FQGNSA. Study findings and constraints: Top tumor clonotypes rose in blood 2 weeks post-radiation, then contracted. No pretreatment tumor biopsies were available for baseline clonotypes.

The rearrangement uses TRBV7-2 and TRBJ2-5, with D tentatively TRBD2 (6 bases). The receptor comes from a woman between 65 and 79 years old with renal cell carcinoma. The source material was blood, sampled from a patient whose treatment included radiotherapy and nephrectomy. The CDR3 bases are TGTGCCAGCAGCTTAGCTCGCGGGACCGACCAAGAGACCCAGTACTTC. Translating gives CASSLARGTDQETQYF.